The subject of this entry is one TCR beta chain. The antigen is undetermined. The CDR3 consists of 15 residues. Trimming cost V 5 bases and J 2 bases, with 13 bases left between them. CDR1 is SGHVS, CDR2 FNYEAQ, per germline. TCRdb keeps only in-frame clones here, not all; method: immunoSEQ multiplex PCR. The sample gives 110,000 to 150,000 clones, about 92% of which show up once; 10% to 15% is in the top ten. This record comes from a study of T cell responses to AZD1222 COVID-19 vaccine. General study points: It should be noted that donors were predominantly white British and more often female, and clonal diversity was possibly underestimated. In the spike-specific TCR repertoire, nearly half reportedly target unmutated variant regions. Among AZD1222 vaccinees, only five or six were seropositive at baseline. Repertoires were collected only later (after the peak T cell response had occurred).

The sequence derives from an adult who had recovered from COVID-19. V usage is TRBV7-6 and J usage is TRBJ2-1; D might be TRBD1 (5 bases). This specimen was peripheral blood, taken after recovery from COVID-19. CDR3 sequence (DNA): TGTGCCAGCAGCCGGCCAGGGTTCGCCTACAATGAGCAGTTCTTC. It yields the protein CASSRPGFAYNEQFF. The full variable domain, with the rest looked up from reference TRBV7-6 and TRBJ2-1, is GAGVSQSPRYKVTKRGQDVALRCDPISGHVSLYWYRQALGQGPEFLTYFNYEAQQDKSGLPNDRFSAERPEGSISTLTIQRTEQRDSAMYRCASSRPGFAYNEQFFGPGTRLTVL.